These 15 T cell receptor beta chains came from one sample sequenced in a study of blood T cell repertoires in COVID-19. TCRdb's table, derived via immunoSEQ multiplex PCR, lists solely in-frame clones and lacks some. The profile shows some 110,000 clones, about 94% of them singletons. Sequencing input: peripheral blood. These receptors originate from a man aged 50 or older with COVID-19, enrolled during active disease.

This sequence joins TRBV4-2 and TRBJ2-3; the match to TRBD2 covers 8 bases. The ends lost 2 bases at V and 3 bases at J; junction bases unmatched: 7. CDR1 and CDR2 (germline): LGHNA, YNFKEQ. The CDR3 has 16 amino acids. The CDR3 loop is CASSQTTSDQTDTQYF. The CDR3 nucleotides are TGTGCCAGCAGCCAAACGACTAGCGACCAGACAGATACGCAGTATTTT.

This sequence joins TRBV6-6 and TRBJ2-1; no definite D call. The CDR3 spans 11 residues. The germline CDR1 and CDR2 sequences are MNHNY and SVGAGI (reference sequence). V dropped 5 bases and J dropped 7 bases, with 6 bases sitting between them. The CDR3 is CASSPKNEQFF. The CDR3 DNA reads TGTGCCAGCAGTCCCAAAAATGAGCAGTTCTTC.

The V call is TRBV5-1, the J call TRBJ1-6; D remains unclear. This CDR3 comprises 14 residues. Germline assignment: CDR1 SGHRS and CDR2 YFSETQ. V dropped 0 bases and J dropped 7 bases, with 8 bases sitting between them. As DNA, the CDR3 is TGCGCCAGCAGCTTGGTGGCACGCAATTCACCCCTCCACTTT. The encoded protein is CASSLVARNSPLHF.

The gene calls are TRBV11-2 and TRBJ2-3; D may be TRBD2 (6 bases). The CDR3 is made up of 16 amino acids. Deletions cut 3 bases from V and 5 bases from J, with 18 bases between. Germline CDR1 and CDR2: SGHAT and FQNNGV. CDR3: CASSFRWRVQEDTQYF. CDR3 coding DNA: TGTGCCAGCAGCTTTAGGTGGAGGGTGCAGGAAGATACGCAGTATTTT.

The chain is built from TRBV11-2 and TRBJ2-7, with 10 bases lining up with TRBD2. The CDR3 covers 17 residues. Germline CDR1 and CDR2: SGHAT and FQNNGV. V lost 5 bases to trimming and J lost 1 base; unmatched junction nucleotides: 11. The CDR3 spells CASSDDWASGRSYEQYF. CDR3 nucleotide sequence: TGTGCCAGCAGCGATGACTGGGCTAGCGGGAGATCCTACGAGCAGTACTTC.

CDR3 DNA sequence: TGTGCCAGCAGCCCAGGGCTAGCGACCACAGATACGCAGTATTTT. Translating gives CASSPGLATTDTQYF. The chain joins TRBV4-2 to TRBJ2-3, with D tentatively TRBD2 (6 bases). CDR3 length: 15 amino acids. V dropped 4 bases and J dropped 2 bases, with 13 bases sitting between them. Germline CDR1 and CDR2: LGHNA and YNFKEQ.

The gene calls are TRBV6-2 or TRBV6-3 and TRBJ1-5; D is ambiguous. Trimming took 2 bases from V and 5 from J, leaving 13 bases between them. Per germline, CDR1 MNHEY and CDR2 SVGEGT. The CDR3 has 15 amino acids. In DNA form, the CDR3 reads TGTGCCAGCAGTTACGGGCCGCAGTCACATCAGCCCCAGCATTTT. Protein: CASSYGPQSHQPQHF.

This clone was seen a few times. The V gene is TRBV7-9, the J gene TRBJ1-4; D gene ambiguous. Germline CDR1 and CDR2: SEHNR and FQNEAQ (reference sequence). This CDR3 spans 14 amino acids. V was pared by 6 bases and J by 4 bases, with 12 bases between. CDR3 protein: CASSPGANNEKLFF. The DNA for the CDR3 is TGTGCCAGCAGTCCGGGAGCGAATAATGAAAAACTGTTTTTT.

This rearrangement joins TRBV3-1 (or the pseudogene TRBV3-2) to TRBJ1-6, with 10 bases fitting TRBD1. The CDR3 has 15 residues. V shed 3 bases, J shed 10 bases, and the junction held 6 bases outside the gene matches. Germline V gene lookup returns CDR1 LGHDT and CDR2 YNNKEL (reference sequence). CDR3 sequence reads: CASSQAGTGASPLHF. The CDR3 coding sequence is TGTGCCAGCAGCCAGGCCGGGACAGGGGCCTCACCCCTCCACTTT.

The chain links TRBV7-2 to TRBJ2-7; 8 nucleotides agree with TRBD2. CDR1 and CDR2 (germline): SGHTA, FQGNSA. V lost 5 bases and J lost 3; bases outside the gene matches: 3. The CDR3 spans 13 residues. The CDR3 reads CASSRGRIYEQYF. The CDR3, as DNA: TGTGCCAGCAGCCGCGGGAGGATCTACGAGCAGTACTTC.

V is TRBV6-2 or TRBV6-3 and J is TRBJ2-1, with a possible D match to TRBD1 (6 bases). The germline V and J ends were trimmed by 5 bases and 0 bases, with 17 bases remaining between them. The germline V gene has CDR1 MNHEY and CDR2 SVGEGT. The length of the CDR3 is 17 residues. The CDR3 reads CASSDAQGTGSYNEQFF. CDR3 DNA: TGTGCCAGCAGTGATGCCCAGGGGACGGGCTCCTACAATGAGCAGTTCTTC.

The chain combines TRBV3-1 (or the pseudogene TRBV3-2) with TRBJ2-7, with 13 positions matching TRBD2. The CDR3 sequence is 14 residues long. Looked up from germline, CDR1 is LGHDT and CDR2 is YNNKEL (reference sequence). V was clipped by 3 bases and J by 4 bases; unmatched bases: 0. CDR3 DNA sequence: TGTGCCAGCAGCCAGGGACTAGCGGGGTACGAGCAGTACTTC. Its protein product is CASSQGLAGYEQYF.

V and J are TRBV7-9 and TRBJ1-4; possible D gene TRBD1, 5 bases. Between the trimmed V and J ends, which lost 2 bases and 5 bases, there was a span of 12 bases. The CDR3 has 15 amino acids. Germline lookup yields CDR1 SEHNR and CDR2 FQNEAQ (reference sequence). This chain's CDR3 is CASSLTTGENEKLFF. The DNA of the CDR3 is TGTGCCAGCAGCTTAACTACGGGGGAGAATGAAAAACTGTTTTTT.

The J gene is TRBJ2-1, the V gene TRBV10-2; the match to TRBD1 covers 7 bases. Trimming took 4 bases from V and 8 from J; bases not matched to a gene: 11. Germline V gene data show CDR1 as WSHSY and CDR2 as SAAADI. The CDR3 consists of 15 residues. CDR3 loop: CASSGEGRGRDEQFF. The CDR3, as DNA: TGCGCCAGCAGTGGAGAGGGTAGGGGGCGAGATGAGCAGTTCTTC.

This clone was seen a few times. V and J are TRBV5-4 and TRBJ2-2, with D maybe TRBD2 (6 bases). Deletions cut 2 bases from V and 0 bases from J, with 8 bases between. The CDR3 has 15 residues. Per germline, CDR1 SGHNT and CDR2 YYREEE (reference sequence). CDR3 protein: CASSFGGSNTGELFF. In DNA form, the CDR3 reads TGTGCCAGCAGCTTCGGGGGTTCGAACACCGGGGAGCTGTTTTTT. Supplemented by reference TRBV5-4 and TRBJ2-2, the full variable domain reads ETGVTQSPTHLIKTRGQQVTLRCSSQSGHNTVSWYQQALGQGPQFIFQYYREEENGRGNFPPRFSGLQFPNYSSELNVNALELDDSALYLCASSFGGSNTGELFFGEGSRLTVL.